These T cell receptor beta chains were read from a single sample in a study of tissue T cells after allogeneic stem cell transplantation. Sequencing was performed with immunoSEQ multiplex PCR; in TCRdb, only in-frame clones are kept and a portion is missing. The sample lists more than 5,500 clones, approximately 80% seen once, with roughly 15% in the top ten. The sample was skin, taken at autopsy. The receptors were sampled from a male patient over 55 with steroid-refractory graft-versus-host disease after an allogeneic stem cell transplant. Some T cells may originate from the graft donor. The CDR3 runs from the conserved cysteine through the conserved F or W. Each record gives: D gene, J gene, clone size, V gene, CDR3 DNA, CDR3 protein. D genes are given only for firm matches. Clone sizes are given selectively: once, few, many, or a class where the clone is expanded.

D gene: -; J gene: TRBJ1-5; clone size: -; V gene: TRBV6-1; CDR3 DNA: TGTGCCAGCAGTGATTGGGGTCCCCATCAGCCCCAGCATTTT; CDR3 protein: CASSDWGPHQPQHF
D gene: TRBD2; J gene: TRBJ2-3; clone size: -; V gene: TRBV6-6; CDR3 DNA: TGTGCCAGCAGTCGTTCGGGTAGCGGGGGTGCAGATACGCAGTATTTT; CDR3 protein: CASSRSGSGGADTQYF
D gene: -; J gene: TRBJ2-2; clone size: -; V gene: TRBV24-1; CDR3 DNA: TGTGCCACCAGTCTAGGGTTAGTCCCCGGGGAGCTGTTTTTT; CDR3 protein: CATSLGLVPGELFF
D gene: -; J gene: TRBJ2-7; clone size: -; V gene: TRBV7-9; CDR3 DNA: TGTGCCAGCATGGACTTCTTCTCCTACGAGCAGTACTTC; CDR3 protein: CASMDFFSYEQYF
D gene: TRBD1; J gene: TRBJ1-2; clone size: -; V gene: TRBV30; CDR3 DNA: TGTGCCTGGACCCCGCCGGGGGAGGACAGGGGATTCACCTTC; CDR3 protein: CAWTPPGEDRGFTF
D gene: TRBD1; J gene: TRBJ1-2; clone size: -; V gene: TRBV24-1; CDR3 DNA: TGTGCCACCAGTGATTGGGACAGACTCTATGGCTACACCTTC; CDR3 protein: CATSDWDRLYGYTF
D gene: -; J gene: TRBJ1-3; clone size: few; V gene: TRBV28; CDR3 DNA: TGTGCCAGCAGGGACAGAGCGCCCGGAAACACCATATATTTT; CDR3 protein: CASRDRAPGNTIYF
D gene: -; J gene: TRBJ1-1; clone size: few; V gene: TRBV6-2/TRBV6-3; CDR3 DNA: TGTGCCAGCAGTTACGCCGGTGAAGCTTTCTTT; CDR3 protein: CASSYAGEAFF
D gene: -; J gene: TRBJ1-1; clone size: -; V gene: TRBV30; CDR3 DNA: TGTGCCTGGAGTAGAACAGGGTGGACTGAAGCTTTCTTT; CDR3 protein: CAWSRTGWTEAFF
D gene: -; J gene: TRBJ2-7; clone size: -; V gene: TRBV13; CDR3 DNA: TGTGCCAGCAGCTTAGGACAGCTCTCCTACGAGCAGTACTTC; CDR3 protein: CASSLGQLSYEQYF
D gene: -; J gene: TRBJ1-2; clone size: -; V gene: TRBV10-3; CDR3 DNA: TGTGCCATCAGTGAGGCCCTAGGGTATGGCTACACCTTC; CDR3 protein: CAISEALGYGYTF